The T cell receptor (beta chain) described here comes from a study of cytomegalovirus exposure and HLA in healthy donors. This CDR3 has 15 residues. CDR1 and CDR2 (germline): SGHRS, YFSETQ. V was trimmed by 4 bases and J by 0 bases, leaving 13 bases between them. Using immunoSEQ multiplex PCR, the repertoire was profiled, and TCRdb retains in-frame clones only, with some absent. The table records 150,000 to 200,000 clones, roughly 81% of them present only once. This chain links TRBV5-1 with TRBJ1-2; D not certain. The origin of this receptor is a woman aged 25 to 39 in good health and CMV-seronegative. Sequencing was carried out using PBMCs. The CDR3 is CASSPSSIANYGYTF. In DNA, the CDR3 is TGCGCCAGCAGCCCATCATCGATAGCTAACTATGGCTACACCTTC.